This T cell receptor beta chain was captured in a study of cytomegalovirus exposure and HLA in healthy donors. The PCR ran on 60 Vbeta and 13 Jbeta primers. Only in-frame clones appear in the TCRdb table, and some are missing; sequencing was by immunoSEQ multiplex PCR. The sample records over 60,000 clones, 70% to 80% being singletons. This CDR3 is 15 amino acids long. V was pared by 5 bases and J by 4 bases, with 3 bases of the junction left unmatched. Germline CDR1 reads MNHEY; CDR2 reads SMNVEV (reference sequence). Study-wide points: It was shown in a later analysis that HLA-associated TCR beta chains were more clonally expanded than other, equally common chains.

This clone was detected once. Its matching antigen is unknown. The chain links TRBV27 to TRBJ2-2, with 11 bases identical to TRBD2. This sequence originates from a young man in good health and CMV-seronegative. The sequenced material came from PBMCs. CDR3 amino acids: CASSKLAGATGELFF. The CDR3 DNA reads as TGTGCCAGCAGTAAACTAGCGGGGGCCACCGGGGAGCTGTTTTTT.